Below, one T cell receptor beta chain is given with its context. The data stem from a study of control samples from healthy donors and cancer patients. TCRdb's copy holds only in-frame clones and misses some; the assay was immunoSEQ multiplex PCR. This table has 120,000 or so clones, 80% to 90% appearing once. V was trimmed by 3 bases and J by 0 bases, leaving 12 bases between them. This CDR3 is 16 amino acids long. CDR1 and CDR2 from the germline V gene are MNHNY and SVGAGI (reference sequence). Sequenced sample: blood. V gene TRBV6-6 combines with J gene TRBJ2-4; D remains ambiguous. This receptor was obtained from a man in his forties in good health. The CDR3 DNA sequence: TGTGCCAGCAGTTATCGAGTCGGAGTAGCCAAAAACATTCAGTACTTC. Translated: CASSYRVGVAKNIQYF.